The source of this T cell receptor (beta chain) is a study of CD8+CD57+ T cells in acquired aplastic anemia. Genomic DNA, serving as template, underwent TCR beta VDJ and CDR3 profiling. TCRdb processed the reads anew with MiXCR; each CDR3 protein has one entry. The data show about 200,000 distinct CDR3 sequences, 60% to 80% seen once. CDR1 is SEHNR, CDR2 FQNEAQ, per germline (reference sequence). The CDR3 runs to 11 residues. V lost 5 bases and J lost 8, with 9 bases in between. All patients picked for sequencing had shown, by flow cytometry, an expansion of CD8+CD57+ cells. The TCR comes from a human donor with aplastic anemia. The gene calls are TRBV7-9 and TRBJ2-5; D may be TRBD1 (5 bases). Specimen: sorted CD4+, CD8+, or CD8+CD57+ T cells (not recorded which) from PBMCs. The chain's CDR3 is CASSTTGTQYF. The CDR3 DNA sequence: TGTGCCAGCAGCACCACAGGTACCCAGTACTTC.